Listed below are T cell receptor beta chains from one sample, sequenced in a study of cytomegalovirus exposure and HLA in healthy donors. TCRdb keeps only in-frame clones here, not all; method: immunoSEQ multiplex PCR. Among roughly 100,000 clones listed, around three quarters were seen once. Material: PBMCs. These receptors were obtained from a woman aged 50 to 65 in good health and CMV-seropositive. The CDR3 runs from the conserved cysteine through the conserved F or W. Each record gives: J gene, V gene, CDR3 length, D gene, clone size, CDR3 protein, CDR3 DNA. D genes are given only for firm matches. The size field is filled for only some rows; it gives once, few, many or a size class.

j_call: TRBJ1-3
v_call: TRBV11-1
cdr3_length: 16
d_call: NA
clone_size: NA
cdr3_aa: CASSPPGKTSGNTIYF
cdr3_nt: TGTGCCAGCAGCCCGCCGGGGAAAACGTCTGGAAACACCATATATTTT

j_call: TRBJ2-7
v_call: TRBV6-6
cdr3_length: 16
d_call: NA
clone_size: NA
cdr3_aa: CASRPGGRGSRNEQYF
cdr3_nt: TGTGCCAGCAGACCCGGGGGGCGGGGTAGCAGGAACGAGCAGTACTTC

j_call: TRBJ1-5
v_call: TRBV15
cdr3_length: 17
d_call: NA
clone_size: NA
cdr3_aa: CATSRDPGTLSNQPQHF
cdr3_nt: TGTGCCACCAGCAGAGATCCCGGGACATTGAGCAATCAGCCCCAGCATTTT

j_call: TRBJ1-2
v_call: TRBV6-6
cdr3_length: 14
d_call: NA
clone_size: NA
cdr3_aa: CASSYSRTGYGYTF
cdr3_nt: TGTGCCAGCAGTTACTCGAGAACAGGCTATGGCTACACCTTC

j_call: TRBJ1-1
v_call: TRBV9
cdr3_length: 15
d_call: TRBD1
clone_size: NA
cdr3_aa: CASSPLTGLSTEAFF
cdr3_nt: TGTGCCAGCAGCCCCTTGACAGGGTTGAGCACTGAAGCTTTCTTT

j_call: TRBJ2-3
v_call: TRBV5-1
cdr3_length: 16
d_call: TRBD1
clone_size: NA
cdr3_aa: CASSLVPGGSLEKQYF
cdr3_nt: TGCGCCAGCAGCTTGGTCCCAGGGGGATCCCTTGAGAAGCAGTATTTT

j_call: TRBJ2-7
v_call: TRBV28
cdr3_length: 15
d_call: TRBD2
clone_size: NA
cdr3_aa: CASRLSPGGTYEQYF
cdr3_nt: TGTGCCAGCAGATTATCCCCGGGGGGGACCTACGAGCAGTACTTC

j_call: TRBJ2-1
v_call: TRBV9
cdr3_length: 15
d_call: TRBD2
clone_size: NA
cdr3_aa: CASSVEAGGWNEQFF
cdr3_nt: TGTGCCAGCAGCGTAGAGGCGGGGGGGTGGAATGAGCAGTTCTTC

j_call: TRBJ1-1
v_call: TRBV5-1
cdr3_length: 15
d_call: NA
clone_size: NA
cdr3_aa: CASSSRGSQNTEAFF
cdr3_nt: TGCGCCAGCAGCTCACGGGGGAGTCAGAACACTGAAGCTTTCTTT

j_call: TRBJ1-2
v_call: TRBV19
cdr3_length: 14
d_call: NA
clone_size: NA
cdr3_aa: CASKFPGEYYGYTF
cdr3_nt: TGTGCCAGTAAATTTCCAGGGGAGTACTATGGCTACACCTTC

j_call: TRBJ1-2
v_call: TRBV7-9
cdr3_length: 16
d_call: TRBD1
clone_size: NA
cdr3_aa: CASSLSGTGIGYGYTF
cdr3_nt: TGTGCCAGCAGCTTATCCGGGACAGGGATCGGCTATGGCTACACCTTC

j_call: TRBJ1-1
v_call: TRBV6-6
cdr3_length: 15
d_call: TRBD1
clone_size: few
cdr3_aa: CASTPGTGENTEAFF
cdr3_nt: TGTGCCAGCACCCCCGGGACAGGGGAGAACACTGAAGCTTTCTTT

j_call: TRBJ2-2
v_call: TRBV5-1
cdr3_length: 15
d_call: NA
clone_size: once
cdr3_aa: CASSLDRANTGELFF
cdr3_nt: TGCGCCAGCAGCTTGGACAGGGCGAACACCGGGGAGCTGTTTTTT

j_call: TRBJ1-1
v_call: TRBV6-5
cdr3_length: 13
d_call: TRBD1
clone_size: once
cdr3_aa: CASSDRGNTEAFF
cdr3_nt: TGTGCCAGCAGTGACAGGGGGAACACTGAAGCTTTCTTT

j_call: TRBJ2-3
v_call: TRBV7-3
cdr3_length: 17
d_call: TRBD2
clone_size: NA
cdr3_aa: CASSLSASGGAGDTQYF
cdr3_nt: TGTGCCAGCAGCTTGTCTGCCAGCGGGGGGGCAGGGGATACGCAGTATTTT

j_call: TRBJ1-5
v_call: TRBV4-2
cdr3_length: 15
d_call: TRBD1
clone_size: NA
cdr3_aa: CASSRQGGSVQPQHF
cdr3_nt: TGTGCCAGCAGCCGACAGGGGGGTTCTGTCCAGCCCCAGCATTTT

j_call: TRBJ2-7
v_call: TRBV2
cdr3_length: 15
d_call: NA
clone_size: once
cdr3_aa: CASSDMGPPRDEQYF
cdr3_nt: TGTGCCAGCAGTGACATGGGCCCACCGAGGGACGAGCAGTACTTC

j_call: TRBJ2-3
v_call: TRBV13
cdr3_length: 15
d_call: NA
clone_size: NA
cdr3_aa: CASSLGPVKQDTQYF
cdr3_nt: TGTGCCAGCAGCTTAGGGCCAGTCAAACAGGATACGCAGTATTTT

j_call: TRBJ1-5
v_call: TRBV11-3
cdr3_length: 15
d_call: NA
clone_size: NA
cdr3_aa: CASSPTFGTRQPQHF
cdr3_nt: TGTGCCAGCAGCCCTACGTTCGGGACTCGTCAGCCCCAGCATTTT

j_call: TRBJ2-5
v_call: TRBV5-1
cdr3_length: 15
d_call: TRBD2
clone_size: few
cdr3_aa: CASSLIAGVGETQYF
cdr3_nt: TGCGCCAGCAGCTTAATAGCGGGGGTCGGGGAGACCCAGTACTTC

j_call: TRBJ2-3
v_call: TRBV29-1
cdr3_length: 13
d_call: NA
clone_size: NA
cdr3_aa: CSVCSKSGDTQYF
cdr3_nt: TGCAGCGTCTGTTCTAAGTCGGGAGATACGCAGTATTTT

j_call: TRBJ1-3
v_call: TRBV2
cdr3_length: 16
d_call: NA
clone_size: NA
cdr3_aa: CASSEDRIGRGNTIYF
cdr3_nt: TGTGCCAGCAGTGAAGACAGGATCGGGCGTGGAAACACCATATATTTT

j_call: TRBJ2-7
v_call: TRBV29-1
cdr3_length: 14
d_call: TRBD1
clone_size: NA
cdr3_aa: CSAGGTGGSYEQYF
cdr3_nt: TGCAGCGCTGGGGGGACAGGGGGTTCCTACGAGCAGTACTTC

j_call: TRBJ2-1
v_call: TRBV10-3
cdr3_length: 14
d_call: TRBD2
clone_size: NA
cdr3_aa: CAIKGLAGGNEQFF
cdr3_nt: TGTGCCATCAAAGGACTAGCGGGGGGGAATGAGCAGTTCTTC

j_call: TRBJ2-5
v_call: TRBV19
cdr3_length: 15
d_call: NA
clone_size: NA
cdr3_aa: CASSIKRGAKEEQYF
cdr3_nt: TGTGCCAGTAGTATCAAACGGGGGGCAAAGGAAGAGCAGTACTTC

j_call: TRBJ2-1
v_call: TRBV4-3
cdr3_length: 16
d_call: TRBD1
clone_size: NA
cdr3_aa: CASSQDPLGQGNEQFF
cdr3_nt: TGCGCCAGCAGCCAAGATCCCCTCGGACAGGGCAATGAGCAGTTCTTC

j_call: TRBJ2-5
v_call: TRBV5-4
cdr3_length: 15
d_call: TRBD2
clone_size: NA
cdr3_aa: CASSSRLAGGQEQYF
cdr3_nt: TGTGCCAGCAGCTCCAGACTAGCGGGGGGGCAAGAGCAGTACTTC

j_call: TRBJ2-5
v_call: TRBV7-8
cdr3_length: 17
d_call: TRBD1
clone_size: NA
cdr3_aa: CASSLSPGQGQGETQYF
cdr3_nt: TGTGCCAGCAGCTTATCTCCGGGACAGGGACAAGGAGAGACCCAGTACTTC

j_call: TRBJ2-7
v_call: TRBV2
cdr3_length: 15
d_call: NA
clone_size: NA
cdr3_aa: CASSTSTAGTNEQYF
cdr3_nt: TGTGCCAGCAGCACATCCACAGCGGGGACAAACGAGCAGTACTTC

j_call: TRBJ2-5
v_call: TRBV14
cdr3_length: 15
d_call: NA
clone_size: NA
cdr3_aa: CASSQLASAKETQYF
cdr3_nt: TGTGCCAGCAGCCAATTGGCTAGCGCCAAAGAGACCCAGTACTTC

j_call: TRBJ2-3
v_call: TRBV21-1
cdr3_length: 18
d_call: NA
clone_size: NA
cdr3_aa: CASGELAGAITSTDTQYF
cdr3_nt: TGTGCCTCCGGGGAGCTAGCGGGGGCAATAACTAGCACAGATACGCAGTATTTT

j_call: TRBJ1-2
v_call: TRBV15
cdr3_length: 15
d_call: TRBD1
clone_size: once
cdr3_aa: CATSRDFRGDYGYTF
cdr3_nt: TGTGCCACCAGCAGAGATTTCAGGGGGGACTATGGCTACACCTTC

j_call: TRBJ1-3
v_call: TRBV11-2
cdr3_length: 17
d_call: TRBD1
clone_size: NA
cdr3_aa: CASSLYGQGLGGNTIYF
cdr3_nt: TGTGCCAGCAGCTTATACGGACAGGGGTTGGGTGGAAACACCATATATTTT

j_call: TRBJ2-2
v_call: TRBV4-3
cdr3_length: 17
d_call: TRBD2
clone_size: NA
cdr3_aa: CASSQVGLAGNTGELFF
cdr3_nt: TGCGCCAGCAGCCAAGTGGGCCTAGCGGGGAACACCGGGGAGCTGTTTTTT

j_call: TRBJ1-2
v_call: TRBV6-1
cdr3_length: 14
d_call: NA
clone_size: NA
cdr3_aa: CASSEPGEDYGYTF
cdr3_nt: TGTGCCAGCAGTGAACCTGGTGAGGACTATGGCTACACCTTC

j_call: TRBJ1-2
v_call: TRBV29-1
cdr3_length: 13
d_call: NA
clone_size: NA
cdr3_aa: CSVERWGRGGYTF
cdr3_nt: TGCAGCGTTGAACGTTGGGGTAGGGGGGGCTACACCTTC

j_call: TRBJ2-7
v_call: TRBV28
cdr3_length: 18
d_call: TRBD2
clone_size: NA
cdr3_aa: CASSSVGGAGGRPYEQYF
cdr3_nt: TGTGCCAGCAGTTCCGTGGGGGGAGCGGGGGGGAGACCCTACGAGCAGTACTTC

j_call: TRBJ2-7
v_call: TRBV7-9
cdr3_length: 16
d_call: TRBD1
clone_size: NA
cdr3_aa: CASSYEPGTGGFEQYF
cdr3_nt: TGTGCCAGCAGCTACGAACCCGGGACAGGGGGATTCGAGCAGTACTTC

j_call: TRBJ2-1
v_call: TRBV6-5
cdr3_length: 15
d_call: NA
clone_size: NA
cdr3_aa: CASSPGEWAYYEQFF
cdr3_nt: TGTGCCAGCAGCCCAGGGGAATGGGCGTATTATGAGCAGTTCTTC

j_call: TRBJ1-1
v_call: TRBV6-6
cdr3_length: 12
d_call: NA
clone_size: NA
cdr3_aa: CASRLGVTEAFF
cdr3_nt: TGTGCCAGCAGGCTTGGAGTTACTGAAGCTTTCTTT

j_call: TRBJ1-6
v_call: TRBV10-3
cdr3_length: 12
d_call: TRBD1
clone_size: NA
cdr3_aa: CAISEQGGPLHF
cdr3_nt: TGTGCCATCAGTGAGCAGGGGGGACCCCTCCACTTT

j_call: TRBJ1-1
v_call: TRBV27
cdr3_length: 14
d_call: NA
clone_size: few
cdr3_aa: CASSLTPPDTEAFF
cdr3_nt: TGTGCCAGCAGTTTAACTCCCCCGGACACTGAAGCTTTCTTT

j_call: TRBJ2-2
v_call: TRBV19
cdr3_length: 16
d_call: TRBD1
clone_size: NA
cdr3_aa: CASSIWQGAGTGELFF
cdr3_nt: TGTGCCAGTAGTATTTGGCAGGGGGCTGGAACCGGGGAGCTGTTTTTT

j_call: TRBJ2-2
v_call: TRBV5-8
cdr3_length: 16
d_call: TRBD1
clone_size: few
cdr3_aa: CASSLIGTGSAGELFF
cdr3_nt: TGTGCCAGCAGCTTGATTGGGACAGGGTCGGCCGGGGAGCTGTTTTTT

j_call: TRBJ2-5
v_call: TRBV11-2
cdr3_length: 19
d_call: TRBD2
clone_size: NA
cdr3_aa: CASSLDLKLAGGRQETQYF
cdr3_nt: TGTGCCAGCAGCTTAGATCTAAAACTAGCGGGGGGGCGGCAAGAGACCCAGTACTTC

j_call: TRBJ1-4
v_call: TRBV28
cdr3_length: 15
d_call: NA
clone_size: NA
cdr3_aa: CASSLVRAQGEKLFF
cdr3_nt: TGTGCCAGCAGTTTAGTCAGGGCCCAGGGCGAAAAACTGTTTTTT